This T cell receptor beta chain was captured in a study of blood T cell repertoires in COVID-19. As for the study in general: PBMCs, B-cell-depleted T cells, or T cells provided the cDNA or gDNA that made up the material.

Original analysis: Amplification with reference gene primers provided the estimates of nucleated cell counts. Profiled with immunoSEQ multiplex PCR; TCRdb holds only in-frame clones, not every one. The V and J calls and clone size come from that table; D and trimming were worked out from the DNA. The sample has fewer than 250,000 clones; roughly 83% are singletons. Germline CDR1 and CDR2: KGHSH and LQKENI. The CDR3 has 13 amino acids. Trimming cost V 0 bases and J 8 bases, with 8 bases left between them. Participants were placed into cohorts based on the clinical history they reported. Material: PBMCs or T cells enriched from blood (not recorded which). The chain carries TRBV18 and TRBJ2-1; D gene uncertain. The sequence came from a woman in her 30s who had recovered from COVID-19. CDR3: CASSPPVSYEQFF. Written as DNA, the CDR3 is TGTGCCAGCTCACCACCGGTAAGCTATGAGCAGTTCTTC.